These 5 T cell receptor beta chains came from one sample sequenced in a study of T cells after yellow fever vaccination. TCRdb ran MiXCR on the 5' RACE reads and lists one entry per CDR3 protein. The sample lists over 110,000 distinct CDR3 sequences, 6.5% to 8.5% occurring once. The starting material was CD4+ T cells sorted from PBMCs, obtained 5 days after the yellow fever booster vaccination. These receptors were obtained from a man aged 25 to 40 who received the YFV17D yellow fever vaccine.

This clonotype was seen many times. The genes are TRBV10-3 and TRBJ2-2; unclear D gene. V lost 3 bases to trimming and J lost 4 bases, with 3 bases between them. Germline loops: CDR1 ENHRY, CDR2 SYGVKD. The CDR3 runs to 12 residues. CDR3 nucleotide sequence: TGTGCCATCAGTGATGGCACCGGGGAGCTGTTTTTT. It yields the protein CAISDGTGELFF.

This clonotype was counted many times. V gene TRBV3-1 combines with J gene TRBJ2-2; 13 bases align to TRBD2. The CDR3 runs 16 residues. Losses at the gene ends were 6 bases for V and 6 bases for J; bases not matched to a gene: 7. Germline CDR1 and CDR2: LGHDT and YNNKEL (reference sequence). The CDR3 sequence: CASSSTSGRMSGELFF. DNA of the CDR3: TGTGCCAGCAGTTCGACTAGCGGGAGGATGTCCGGGGAGCTGTTTTTT.

This clonotype was recorded many times. The chain carries TRBV5-1 and TRBJ2-5; 8 bases fit TRBD1. V lost 0 bases, J lost 1 base, and 8 bases stayed unmatched. This CDR3 spans 17 amino acids. Germline V CDR1 and CDR2: SGHRS, YFSETQ. In DNA, the CDR3 is TGCGCCAGCAGCTTGGGGGACAGGTTGTTTACCCAAGAGACCCAGTACTTC. Its protein is CASSLGDRLFTQETQYF.

In this sample, this clonotype turned up many times. The chain links TRBV12-3 or TRBV12-4 to TRBJ1-5; D ambiguous. The V gene lost 1 base and the J gene lost 7 bases, with 2 bases spanning the gap. The CDR3 has 11 residues. DNA for the CDR3: TGTGCCAGCAGTTTAGGACAGCCCCAGCATTTT. The encoded protein is CASSLGQPQHF.

This clonotype was recorded at least ten times. The J gene is TRBJ1-1, the V gene TRBV5-1; TRBD1 matches at 9 bases. The CDR3 has 14 amino acids. The V gene end was trimmed by 4 bases and the J gene end by 7 bases; junction bases not matched to a gene: 8. Germline CDR1 and CDR2: SGHRS and YFSETQ. CDR3 residues: CASSRTGEEGEAFF. CDR3 bases: TGCGCCAGCAGCCGGACAGGGGAGGAAGGTGAAGCTTTCTTT.